The next 12 T cell receptor beta chains were all read from a single sample in a study of identical twins. MiXCR, run by TCRdb on the 5' RACE reads, gives a single entry per CDR3 protein. The table shows about 890,000 distinct CDR3 sequences, with about 12% occurring only once. These data also featured in a second study, about yellow fever vaccine responses in identical twins.

Sequences were obtained from PBMCs. Receptor source: a young woman in good health.

The V and J genes are TRBV12-3 or TRBV12-4 and TRBJ2-7, with a weak D call TRBD1 (5 bases). The CDR3 has 12 amino acids. Trimming cost V 6 bases and J 3 bases, with 9 bases left between them. The CDR3 DNA is TGTGCCAGCAGCAAAGACAGCTACGAGCAGTACGTC. It is translated as CASSKDSYEQYV.

This clonotype appeared a few times. This rearrangement joins TRBV5-1 to TRBJ2-5; tentatively, D is TRBD2 (5 bases). Trimming cost V 7 bases and J 3 bases, with 10 bases left between them. CDR1 SGHRS and CDR2 YFSETQ come from the germline V gene. The length of the CDR3 is 12 residues. The CDR3 spells CASRLGEETQYF. CDR3 nucleotide sequence: TGCGCCAGCCGCCTCGGGGAAGAGACCCAGTACTTC.

This clonotype was seen a handful of times. The chain recombines TRBV29-1 with TRBJ2-2; D assignment may be TRBD1 or TRBD2 (5 bases each). Germline V gene data show CDR1 as SQVTM and CDR2 as ANQGSEA. Deletions cut 5 bases from V and 5 bases from J, with 15 bases between. The CDR3 loop spans 14 amino acids. CDR3 coding DNA: TGCAGCGTTCGGTTGGGGGAAAGGACCGGGGAGCTGTTTTTT. As protein: CSVRLGERTGELFF.

V gene TRBV20-1 combines with J gene TRBJ1-1, with TRBD1 as a possible D gene (6 bases). Trimming pared 5 bases from V and 3 bases from J, leaving 13 bases between. This CDR3 spans 13 amino acids. Germline CDR1 reads DFQATT; CDR2 reads SNEGSKA (reference sequence). CDR3 sequence: CSAGEGGHTEAFF. DNA for the CDR3: TGCAGTGCTGGGGAGGGGGGTCACACTGAAGCTTTCTTT.

J is TRBJ2-3 and V is TRBV7-3, with 9 bases aligning to TRBD2. This CDR3 has 16 residues. Germline values: CDR1 SGHTA, CDR2 FQGTGA. The V segment lost 5 bases and the J segment 4 bases; nucleotides outside the gene matches: 10. The CDR3 region has the DNA TGTGCCAGCAGCCCAACCGAGGGACTAGCCGCAGATACGCAGTATTTT. Residues: CASSPTEGLAADTQYF.

The V call is TRBV12-3 or TRBV12-4, the J call TRBJ2-5; perhaps TRBD1 as D (6 bases). CDR3 length equals 14 residues. V shed 5 bases and J shed 3 bases, with 13 bases lying between them. This chain's CDR3 is CASSPEDREETQYF. In DNA form, the CDR3 reads TGTGCCAGCAGTCCCGAGGACAGAGAAGAGACCCAGTACTTC.

The chain is built from TRBV12-3 or TRBV12-4 and TRBJ2-7; D perhaps matches TRBD1 (5 bases). Trimming removed 6 bases at V and 2 bases at J, with 14 bases between. CDR3 size: 14 residues. CDR3 sequence: CASSHNRPPYEQYV. CDR3 nucleotides: TGTGCCAGCAGCCACAACAGGCCCCCCTACGAGCAGTACGTC.

A few counts support this clonotype. The chain employs TRBV2 and TRBJ2-2, with D maybe TRBD1 (5 bases). V gave up 8 bases and J gave up 4 bases, with 14 bases separating them. The CDR3 is 14 amino acids. Germline V gene sequence: CDR1 SNHLY, CDR2 FYNNEI. Written as DNA, the CDR3 is TGTGCCAGCGGCCCGACAGATAGCACCGGGGAGCTGTTTTTT. Its translation: CASGPTDSTGELFF.

This clonotype has more than one count but fewer than ten. The chain joins TRBV6-5 to TRBJ2-3; no clear D. The CDR3 extends over 13 amino acids. Germline V lookup: CDR1 MNHEY, CDR2 SVGAGI. V lost 4 bases and J 7 bases, leaving 12 bases between the germline ends. CDR3: CASSSDSLNTQYF. In nucleotides, the CDR3 is TGTGCCAGCAGTTCCGATTCCTTGAATACGCAGTATTTT.

This rearrangement joins TRBV20-1 to TRBJ1-2; the D gene is possibly TRBD1 (6 bases). The CDR3 has 12 residues. Per germline, CDR1 DFQATT and CDR2 SNEGSKA (reference sequence). The germline V and J ends were trimmed by 3 bases and 4 bases, with 9 bases remaining between them. CDR3 nucleotide sequence: TGCAGTGCTAGGAAGGGGGGCTATGGCTACACCTTC. Translation: CSARKGGYGYTF.

This rearrangement joins TRBV2 to TRBJ2-1; no clear D gene. The germline V and J ends were trimmed by 5 bases and 7 bases, with 21 bases remaining between them. The germline V gene encodes CDR1 SNHLY and CDR2 FYNNEI. The CDR3 consists of 16 residues. The CDR3 DNA reads TGTGCCAGCAGTCCTGGTCGGCTAGTCATCACAAATGAGCAGTTCTTC. This encodes CASSPGRLVITNEQFF.

The rearrangement links TRBV3-1 to TRBJ2-3; D unclear. CDR1 LGHDT and CDR2 YNNKEL come from the germline V gene (reference sequence). Trimming left V 0 bases short and J 2 bases short, with 12 bases between. The CDR3 covers 16 residues. The CDR3 coding sequence is TGTGCCAGCAGCCAAGATGTGGGGTCGGTCACAGATACGCAGTATTTT. Translated: CASSQDVGSVTDTQYF.